This passage covers 13 T cell receptor beta chains from one sample sequenced in a study of tumour-infiltrating T cells in Burkitt lymphoma. Some clones are missing from TCRdb's copy, which holds only in-frame ones; the method was immunoSEQ multiplex PCR. The profile shows about 5,600 clones, 16% of them singletons. The sequencing input was tumor tissue. The receptor set was obtained from a human donor with diffuse large B-cell lymphoma.

The gene calls are TRBV2 and TRBJ2-3; D not resolved. V was shortened by 5 bases and J by 1 base, with 13 bases between the two germline ends. CDR1 SNHLY and CDR2 FYNNEI come from the germline V gene. The CDR3 is 15 amino acids. The CDR3 sequence: CASSPRHGGTDTQYF. The CDR3 DNA reads TGTGCCAGCAGTCCGCGGCATGGGGGCACAGATACGCAGTATTTT.

This clone appeared once. This rearrangement joins TRBV21-1 to TRBJ1-6. TRBV21-1 is tagged as a pseudogene. The CDR3 length is 15 residues. The CDR3: CASSKERLAALALHF. CDR3 nucleotide sequence: TGTGCCAGCAGCAAAGAGAGACTGGCGGCGCTGGCCCTCCACTTT.

This chain uses TRBV6-1 with TRBJ2-1, with TRBD2 identical over 9 bases. Germline-derived CDR1 and CDR2 are MNHNS and SASEGT. V was pared by 1 base and J by 0 bases, with 7 bases of the junction left unmatched. The CDR3 covers 18 residues. CDR3 sequence: CASSEESGRFRSYNEQFF. Here the CDR3 DNA reads TGTGCCAGCAGTGAAGAAAGCGGGAGGTTTCGCTCCTACAATGAGCAGTTCTTC.

This clone has just a few counts. The chain uses TRBV30 and TRBJ1-3, with 8 bases aligning to TRBD1. The CDR3 contains 16 residues. Looked up from germline, CDR1 is GTSNPN and CDR2 is SVGIG (reference sequence). J gave up 2 bases and V 3 bases, and 9 bases lay outside the gene matches. In DNA form, the CDR3 reads TGTGCCTGGAGAATAGACAGGGGAGTCGCTGGAAACACCATATATTTT. Translated, it gives CAWRIDRGVAGNTIYF.

This clone was seen only a few times. This chain links TRBV30 with TRBJ2-7; no clear D. Germline CDR1 is GTSNPN and CDR2 is SVGIG (reference sequence). Trimming stripped 8 bases from V and 4 bases from J, with 15 bases between. CDR3 length: 12 residues. The CDR3 loop reads CAHGRARYEQYF. In DNA, the CDR3 is TGTGCCCACGGCCGGGCGCGGTACGAGCAGTACTTC.

This chain connects TRBV4-1 to TRBJ2-3; 11 positions agree with TRBD2. Germline V gene sequence: CDR1 MGHRA, CDR2 YSYEKL. Germline trimming cut 4 bases from V and 2 bases from J; bases unmatched to any gene: 17. This CDR3 has 20 amino acids. For the CDR3, the DNA is TGCGCCAGCAGCCGCCAACTAGCGGGAGTCTCCCTCGCGAACACAGATACGCAGTATTTT. This codes for CASSRQLAGVSLANTDTQYF.

This clone occurred a few times. V gene TRBV19 combines with J gene TRBJ1-5; TRBD1 matches 7 bases. Trimming cost V 4 bases and J 6 bases; bases outside gene matches: 6. Germline CDR1 and CDR2: LNHDA and SQIVND (reference sequence). The CDR3 is 14 residues long. DNA of the CDR3: TGTGCCAGTAGTACCCGGGACAGCGGTCAGCCCCAGCATTTT. Amino acid sequence: CASSTRDSGQPQHF.

The CDR3 loop is CASRQGRGAYSNQPQYF. As DNA, the CDR3 is TGTGCCAGCAGACAGGGGAGGGGAGCTTATAGCAATCAGCCCCAGTATTTT. The chain carries TRBV27 and TRBJ1-5; D possibly matches TRBD1 or TRBD2 (7 bases each). The end of the DNA fits TRBJ2-3 better, so the J call may be wrong. The CDR3 is 17 amino acids. Germline CDR1 is MNHEY and CDR2 is SMNVEV (reference sequence).

The rearrangement uses TRBV5-4 and TRBJ2-7, with D perhaps matching TRBD1 (6 bases). Trimming removed 1 base at V and 5 bases at J, with 13 bases between. Germline V gene data show CDR1 as SGHNT and CDR2 as YYREEE (reference sequence). The CDR3 runs to 14 residues. The CDR3 is CASSLRQGSHEQYF. The CDR3 region has the DNA TGTGCCAGCAGCTTGAGGCAGGGGTCCCACGAGCAGTACTTC.

The rearrangement joins TRBV5-4 to TRBJ1-3; D possibly corresponds to TRBD1 (5 bases). Germline loops: CDR1 SGHNT, CDR2 YYREEE (reference sequence). The CDR3 runs to 14 residues. The ends were cut back, 4 bases at V and 3 bases at J, with 11 bases in the middle. CDR3 amino acids: CASSLVGDGNTIYF. The CDR3 DNA is TGTGCCAGCAGCCTCGTGGGGGATGGAAACACCATATATTTT.

V gene TRBV20-1 combines with J gene TRBJ1-1, with D tentatively TRBD1 (5 bases). Germline loops: CDR1 DFQATT, CDR2 SNEGSKA (reference sequence). V was trimmed by 6 bases and J by 3 bases, leaving 8 bases between them. This CDR3 is built from 11 residues. The CDR3 nucleotides are TGCAGTGCCCCGGGGGACACTGAAGCTTTCTTT. Amino acids: CSAPGDTEAFF.

This clone was counted a few times. The chain employs TRBV14 and TRBJ2-3; TRBD1 aligns across 7 bases. Trimming at V came to 4 bases and at J to 1 base, leaving 5 bases not matched to a gene. CDR3 length: 15 amino acids. Germline loops: CDR1 SGHDN, CDR2 FVKESK. CDR3 protein: CASSRDRVGTDTQYF. CDR3 coding DNA: TGTGCCAGCAGCCGCGACAGGGTTGGCACAGATACGCAGTATTTT.

CDR3 sequence (DNA): TGTGCCAGCAGGCCGACTAGCGGGGGGCCCACAGATACGCAGTATTTT. Its translation: CASRPTSGGPTDTQYF. This chain uses TRBV5-6 with TRBJ2-3; 13 bases line up with TRBD2. J was trimmed by 2 bases and V by 5 bases; bases with no gene match: 5. The CDR3 spans 16 residues. Per germline, CDR1 SGHDT and CDR2 YYEEEE.